Listed below are T cell receptor beta chains from one sample, sequenced in a study of blood T cell repertoires in COVID-19. TCRdb's table, derived via immunoSEQ multiplex PCR, lists solely in-frame clones and lacks some. In the table there are some 97,000 clones, approximately 93% of which are singletons. Sequencing was performed on peripheral blood. These receptors all come from a man aged 50-60 years with active COVID-19. The CDR3 runs from the conserved cysteine through the conserved F or W. The order of the fields is D gene, V gene, J gene, clone size, CDR3 DNA, CDR3 protein. The D gene is left open where the match is weak. Expanded clones are given a class, and other clones once, few, many or no size at all.

d_call: TRBD2
v_call: TRBV3-1/TRBV3-2
j_call: TRBJ2-7
clone_size: -
cdr3_nt: TGTGCCAGCAGCCAAATCGTCGGTTCTAGCGGGGGCTACGAGCAGTACTTC
cdr3_aa: CASSQIVGSSGGYEQYF

d_call: -
v_call: TRBV4-1
j_call: TRBJ1-5
clone_size: -
cdr3_nt: TGCGCCAGCAGCCCCGGGGGGGTTAGGGATCAGCCCCAGCATTTT
cdr3_aa: CASSPGGVRDQPQHF

d_call: TRBD1
v_call: TRBV19
j_call: TRBJ2-1
clone_size: -
cdr3_nt: TGTGCCAGTAGTAGACGACAGGGTACCTGGGTGGGGAATGAGCAGTTCTTC
cdr3_aa: CASSRRQGTWVGNEQFF

d_call: TRBD2
v_call: TRBV5-1
j_call: TRBJ2-1
clone_size: -
cdr3_nt: TGCGCCAGCAGCCCAGGGGGACTAGCGGGAGTGGATGAGCAGTTCTTC
cdr3_aa: CASSPGGLAGVDEQFF

d_call: -
v_call: TRBV12-2
j_call: TRBJ1-2
clone_size: once
cdr3_nt: TGTGCAAGTCGCTTAACCCCGCAGGGGGAACCGTCAAACTATGGCTACACCTTC
cdr3_aa: CASRLTPQGEPSNYGYTF

d_call: -
v_call: TRBV11-2
j_call: TRBJ2-3
clone_size: -
cdr3_nt: TGTGCCAGCAGCTTAGTCCCGGTAGGCACAGATACGCAGTATTTT
cdr3_aa: CASSLVPVGTDTQYF

d_call: -
v_call: TRBV18
j_call: TRBJ2-1
clone_size: -
cdr3_nt: TGTGCCAGCTCACAGGCTAGCTCCTACAATGAGCAGTTCTTC
cdr3_aa: CASSQASSYNEQFF

d_call: -
v_call: TRBV12-5
j_call: TRBJ1-5
clone_size: -
cdr3_nt: TGTGCTAGTGGTTTGGGGAGACAGAACGGCAATCAGCCCCAGCATTTT
cdr3_aa: CASGLGRQNGNQPQHF

d_call: -
v_call: TRBV11-2
j_call: TRBJ2-1
clone_size: once
cdr3_nt: TGTGCCAGCAGCCCAAGGGCCGACAGCTCCTACAATGAGCAGTTCTTC
cdr3_aa: CASSPRADSSYNEQFF

d_call: TRBD1
v_call: TRBV14
j_call: TRBJ1-2
clone_size: -
cdr3_nt: TGTGCCAGCAGCCAAAGGGTCACAGGGGCATCTAACTATGGCTACACCTTC
cdr3_aa: CASSQRVTGASNYGYTF

d_call: -
v_call: TRBV5-1
j_call: TRBJ1-2
clone_size: -
cdr3_nt: TGCGCCAGCAGCTCGGACATTAACTATGGCTACACCTTC
cdr3_aa: CASSSDINYGYTF

d_call: TRBD2
v_call: TRBV9
j_call: TRBJ2-2
clone_size: -
cdr3_nt: TGTGCCAGCACCAAGGAAGGCGGGAGGGCCGTCGGCGGGGAGCTGTTTTTT
cdr3_aa: CASTKEGGRAVGGELFF

d_call: TRBD2
v_call: TRBV5-6
j_call: TRBJ2-7
clone_size: -
cdr3_nt: TGTGCCAGCAGCCCAACGGGGGGGCGGTACGAGCAGTACTTC
cdr3_aa: CASSPTGGRYEQYF

d_call: -
v_call: TRBV12-3/TRBV12-4
j_call: TRBJ2-3
clone_size: -
cdr3_nt: TGTGCCAGCAGTGCGGGTGATACGCAGTATTTT
cdr3_aa: CASSAGDTQYF

d_call: -
v_call: TRBV4-2
j_call: TRBJ2-1
clone_size: -
cdr3_nt: TGTGCCAGCAGCCAAGACAGGGTTAGGGATGAGCAGTTCTTC
cdr3_aa: CASSQDRVRDEQFF

d_call: TRBD1
v_call: TRBV29-1
j_call: TRBJ1-2
clone_size: -
cdr3_nt: TGCAGCGTTGAAACCGGGACAGGGTTGGTTGGCTACACCTTC
cdr3_aa: CSVETGTGLVGYTF

d_call: -
v_call: TRBV29-1
j_call: TRBJ1-1
clone_size: -
cdr3_nt: TGCAGCGTTGAAGATGAATCCAGGGTTATGAACACTGAAGCTTTCTTT
cdr3_aa: CSVEDESRVMNTEAFF

d_call: -
v_call: TRBV20-1
j_call: TRBJ1-2
clone_size: -
cdr3_nt: TGCAGTGCCGATCAGAGGGCCTTC
cdr3_aa: CSADQRAF

d_call: -
v_call: TRBV2
j_call: TRBJ1-5
clone_size: once
cdr3_nt: TGTGCCAGCAGTCTCGACAGAAGCAATCAGCCCCAGCATTTT
cdr3_aa: CASSLDRSNQPQHF

d_call: TRBD1
v_call: TRBV29-1
j_call: TRBJ1-5
clone_size: -
cdr3_nt: TGCAGCGTTGCGACAGGGGGCGCAAATCAGCCCCAGCATTTT
cdr3_aa: CSVATGGANQPQHF

d_call: -
v_call: TRBV5-6
j_call: TRBJ2-1
clone_size: few
cdr3_nt: TGTGCCAGCAGCGCAGATGCGGGGGCGATCTACAATGAGCAGTTCTTC
cdr3_aa: CASSADAGAIYNEQFF

d_call: -
v_call: TRBV9
j_call: TRBJ1-3
clone_size: -
cdr3_nt: TGTGCCAGCAGCGTTAGCGCTTCGAACTCTGGAAACACCATATATTTT
cdr3_aa: CASSVSASNSGNTIYF

d_call: -
v_call: TRBV4-2
j_call: TRBJ1-3
clone_size: once
cdr3_nt: TGTGCCAGCAGCCAAGATCTAGTGGGATGGGGGGGTGGAAACACCATATATTTT
cdr3_aa: CASSQDLVGWGGGNTIYF

d_call: -
v_call: TRBV6-2/TRBV6-3
j_call: TRBJ1-6
clone_size: -
cdr3_nt: TGTGCCAGCAGTTTCGAGGTGAATTCACCCCTCCACTTT
cdr3_aa: CASSFEVNSPLHF

d_call: -
v_call: TRBV28
j_call: TRBJ1-3
clone_size: -
cdr3_nt: TGTGCCAGCAGCCCATCGTGGGGGGCTGGAAACACCATATATTTT
cdr3_aa: CASSPSWGAGNTIYF

d_call: -
v_call: TRBV11-2
j_call: TRBJ2-1
clone_size: -
cdr3_nt: TGTGCCAGCAGCTCTATGGGGGCCATTGAGCAGTTCTTC
cdr3_aa: CASSSMGAIEQFF

d_call: TRBD1
v_call: TRBV19
j_call: TRBJ1-2
clone_size: -
cdr3_nt: TGTGCCAGTACCTCACAGGGGGCTGGCTACACCTTC
cdr3_aa: CASTSQGAGYTF

d_call: TRBD2
v_call: TRBV28
j_call: TRBJ2-3
clone_size: -
cdr3_nt: TGTGCCAGCAGTTTGGGCGGGAGGGGGAGGACAGATACGCAGTATTTT
cdr3_aa: CASSLGGRGRTDTQYF

d_call: -
v_call: TRBV7-2
j_call: TRBJ2-1
clone_size: -
cdr3_nt: TGTGCCAGCTCCTTACTTGTCTCGTCCTACAATGAGCAGTTCTTC
cdr3_aa: CASSLLVSSYNEQFF

d_call: -
v_call: TRBV5-4
j_call: TRBJ2-3
clone_size: -
cdr3_nt: TGTGCCAGCAGCGGAGCGAGAACTAGCACAGATACGCAGTATTTT
cdr3_aa: CASSGARTSTDTQYF

d_call: TRBD2
v_call: TRBV6-5
j_call: TRBJ2-2
clone_size: -
cdr3_nt: TGTGCCAGCACCTCCGAGCGGGGAAACACCGGGGAGCTGTTTTTT
cdr3_aa: CASTSERGNTGELFF

d_call: -
v_call: TRBV6-5
j_call: TRBJ1-1
clone_size: -
cdr3_nt: TGTGCCAGCAGTTCTCCTTCGGCGGGAGCGAACACTGAAGCTTTCTTT
cdr3_aa: CASSSPSAGANTEAFF

d_call: -
v_call: TRBV27
j_call: TRBJ2-2
clone_size: -
cdr3_nt: TGTGCCAGCAGGGCTCCCACCGGGGAGCTGTTTTTT
cdr3_aa: CASRAPTGELFF

d_call: -
v_call: TRBV5-1
j_call: TRBJ1-1
clone_size: -
cdr3_nt: TGCGCCAGCTCAAGCAGCGGCGGAGGGCCCACTGAAGCTTTCTTT
cdr3_aa: CASSSSGGGPTEAFF

d_call: TRBD1
v_call: TRBV30
j_call: TRBJ1-5
clone_size: few
cdr3_nt: TGTGCCTGGGAACAGGGGGCTGGGAATCAGCCCCAGCATTTT
cdr3_aa: CAWEQGAGNQPQHF

d_call: TRBD1
v_call: TRBV3-1/TRBV3-2
j_call: TRBJ1-2
clone_size: -
cdr3_nt: TGTGCCAGCAGTCGAAGGGACAGCTATGGCTACACCTTC
cdr3_aa: CASSRRDSYGYTF

d_call: -
v_call: TRBV2
j_call: TRBJ2-5
clone_size: -
cdr3_nt: TGTGCCAGCGGACCGGGTCTTTCGGGGGAGACCCAGTACTTC
cdr3_aa: CASGPGLSGETQYF